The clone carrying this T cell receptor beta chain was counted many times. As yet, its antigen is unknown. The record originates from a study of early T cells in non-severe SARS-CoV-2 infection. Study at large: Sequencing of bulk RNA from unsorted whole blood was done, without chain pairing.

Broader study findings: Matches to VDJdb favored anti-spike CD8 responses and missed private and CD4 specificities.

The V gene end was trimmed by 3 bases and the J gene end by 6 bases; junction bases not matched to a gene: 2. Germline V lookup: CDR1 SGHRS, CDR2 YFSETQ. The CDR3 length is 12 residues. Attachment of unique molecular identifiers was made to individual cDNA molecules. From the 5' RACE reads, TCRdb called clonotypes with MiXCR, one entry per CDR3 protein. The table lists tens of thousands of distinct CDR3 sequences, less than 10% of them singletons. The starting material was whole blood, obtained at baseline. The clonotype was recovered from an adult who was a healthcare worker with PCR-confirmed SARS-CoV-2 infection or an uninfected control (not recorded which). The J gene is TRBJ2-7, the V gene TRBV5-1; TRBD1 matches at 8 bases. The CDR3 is CASSYGQGEQYF. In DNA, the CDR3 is TGCGCCAGCAGCTATGGACAGGGCGAGCAGTACTTC.